The 21 T cell receptor beta chains given below trace back to one sample, sequenced in a study of cytomegalovirus exposure and HLA in healthy donors. The PCR contained 60 Vbeta and 13 Jbeta primers. The assay was immunoSEQ multiplex PCR, and TCRdb's table has in-frame clones only and misses some. The table for this sample gives approximately 51,000 clones. The sample was PBMCs. These receptors came from a man aged 40-49 years in good health and CMV-seropositive.

The chain uses TRBV28 and TRBJ2-7; a weak D match, TRBD1 (6 bases). CDR3 length: 15 residues. Germline V gene data show CDR1 as MDHEN and CDR2 as SYDVKM. V was pared by 8 bases and J by 0 bases, with 17 bases between. CDR3 nucleotide sequence: TGTGCCAGCGGGGATGGTCAGGACAGCTCCTACGAGCAGTACTTC. Its translation is CASGDGQDSSYEQYF.

The rearrangement uses TRBV9 and TRBJ1-4; D not resolved. The length of the CDR3 is 15 residues. V lost 3 bases and J 0 bases, leaving 9 bases between the germline ends. Germline loops: CDR1 SGDLS, CDR2 YYNGEE. CDR3: CASSADSSTNEKLFF. CDR3 DNA sequence: TGTGCCAGCAGCGCGGACTCTTCAACTAATGAAAAACTGTTTTTT. Combining the CDR3 with reference TRBV9 and TRBJ1-4 gives the whole variable domain DSGVTQTPKHLITATGQRVTLRCSPRSGDLSVYWYQQSLDQGLQFLIQYYNGEERAKGNILERFSAQQFPDLHSELNLSSLELGDSALYFCASSADSSTNEKLFFGSGTQLSVL.

The chain couples TRBV5-1 to TRBJ1-6; the match to TRBD1 covers 7 bases. There are 17 residues in the CDR3. V was pared by 4 bases and J by 9 bases, with 16 bases of the junction left unmatched. Germline V gene lookup returns CDR1 SGHRS and CDR2 YFSETQ. The CDR3 nucleotides read TGCGCCAGCAGCGCCCTCCCGACCGGGACAGCTGCTTCACCCCTCCACTTT. Translation gives CASSALPTGTAASPLHF.

This rearrangement joins TRBV9 to TRBJ1-6, with D possibly matching TRBD1 (6 bases). The CDR3 has 13 amino acids. V was shortened by 4 bases and J by 10 bases, with 12 bases between the two germline ends. Germline assignment: CDR1 SGDLS and CDR2 YYNGEE. DNA of the CDR3: TGTGCCAGCAGCTTCCGACAGGACTCACCCCTCCACTTT. Translating gives CASSFRQDSPLHF.

The CDR3: CASSQDNSNQPQHF. CDR3 DNA: TGTGCCAGCAGCCAAGACAATAGCAATCAGCCCCAGCATTTT. The V and J genes are TRBV4-2 and TRBJ1-5, with unresolved D. V dropped 0 bases and J dropped 0 bases, with 3 bases sitting between them. The germline V gene encodes CDR1 LGHNA and CDR2 YNFKEQ. This CDR3 comprises 14 residues.

The V call is TRBV9, the J call TRBJ1-1, with 7 nucleotides matching TRBD1. V lost 4 bases, J lost 6 bases, and 9 bases stayed unmatched. The CDR3 has 14 amino acids. The germline V gene encodes CDR1 SGDLS and CDR2 YYNGEE. The chain's CDR3 is CASSPADRASEAFF. The CDR3 region has the DNA TGTGCCAGCAGCCCCGCCGACAGGGCCTCTGAAGCTTTCTTT.

The chain has TRBV6-4 and TRBJ2-1, with TRBD1 identical over 7 bases. CDR1 is MRHNA, CDR2 SNTAGT, per germline. This CDR3 spans 13 amino acids. With 9 bases clipped from V and 1 base from J, the junction kept 3 bases outside the gene matches. CDR3 region: CARRGQSYNEQFF. Written as DNA, the CDR3 is TGTGCCAGAAGGGGACAGTCCTACAATGAGCAGTTCTTC.

CDR3 residues: CASSVGQGSNTIYF. Here the CDR3 DNA reads TGTGCCAGCAGTGTGGGACAGGGGTCAAACACCATATATTTT. The chain employs TRBV6-5 and TRBJ1-3; the match to TRBD1 covers 10 bases. Germline V CDR1 and CDR2: MNHEY, SVGAGI. The CDR3 runs to 14 residues. V lost 5 bases, J lost 6 bases, and 4 bases stayed unmatched.

The gene calls are TRBV28 and TRBJ1-6, with a weak D call TRBD1 (5 bases). Germline values: CDR1 MDHEN, CDR2 SYDVKM. This CDR3 has 14 residues. Trimming left V 6 bases short and J 5 bases short, with 11 bases between. DNA of the CDR3: TGTGCCAGCAGATTGGGGCGAAATAATTCACCCCTCCACTTT. This sequence encodes CASRLGRNNSPLHF.

The chain carries TRBV4-1 and TRBJ2-7, with 13 bases identical to TRBD2. The CDR3 runs 20 residues. V shed 0 bases and J 7 bases; nucleotides not matched to a gene: 18. The germline V gene encodes CDR1 MGHRA and CDR2 YSYEKL. DNA for the CDR3: TGCGCCAGCAGCCAAGATGTCTACGGGGAACTAGCGGGAGGGTCCGAAGAGCAGTACTTC. Its protein product is CASSQDVYGELAGGSEEQYF.

The chain joins TRBV9 to TRBJ2-7; D may be TRBD1 (6 bases). The V gene's germline CDR1 is SGDLS and CDR2 YYNGEE. The CDR3 spans 15 residues. Trimming removed 0 bases at V and 0 bases at J, with 10 bases between. CDR3: CASSVGQALSYEQYF. In DNA, the CDR3 is TGTGCCAGCAGCGTAGGACAGGCCCTCTCCTACGAGCAGTACTTC.

The chain recombines TRBV28 with TRBJ1-3, with D uncertain. CDR1 is MDHEN and CDR2 is SYDVKM in the germline V gene. V shed 8 bases and J shed 0 bases, with 8 bases lying between them. The CDR3 runs 13 residues. CDR3 DNA sequence: TGTGCCAGCCGTCCTTACTCTGGAAACACCATATATTTT. Amino acid sequence: CASRPYSGNTIYF.

The CDR3 reads CASSSSRVSYEQYF. CDR3 sequence (DNA): TGTGCCAGCAGTTCCTCCCGGGTCTCCTACGAGCAGTACTTC. The J gene is TRBJ2-7, the V gene TRBV27; D unresolved. The germline V gene has CDR1 MNHEY and CDR2 SMNVEV (reference sequence). The CDR3 runs 14 residues. V was clipped by 4 bases and J by 0 bases, with 10 bases between them.

The chain uses TRBV13 and TRBJ1-2, with TRBD1 matching over 10 bases. Germline CDR1 reads PRHDT; CDR2 reads FYEKMQ (reference sequence). The CDR3 length is 14 residues. The V and J ends lost 5 bases and 6 bases, in that order; junction bases with no gene match: 6. In nucleotides, the CDR3 is TGTGCCAGCAGCCAAGGGACAGGGGAGCATGGCTACACCTTC. Translating gives CASSQGTGEHGYTF.

The J gene is TRBJ2-2, the V gene TRBV9; possibly TRBD2 for D (5 bases). Trimming removed 1 base from V and 6 bases from J, with 7 bases in between. Germline loops: CDR1 SGDLS, CDR2 YYNGEE. This CDR3 spans 13 amino acids. The DNA for the CDR3 is TGTGCCAGCAGCGTAAGCGGAGCCGGGGAGCTGTTTTTT. This codes for CASSVSGAGELFF. Supplemented by reference TRBV9 and TRBJ2-2, the full variable domain reads DSGVTQTPKHLITATGQRVTLRCSPRSGDLSVYWYQQSLDQGLQFLIQYYNGEERAKGNILERFSAQQFPDLHSELNLSSLELGDSALYFCASSVSGAGELFFGEGSRLTVL.

V gene TRBV28 combines with J gene TRBJ1-2; D remains unclear. Germline CDR1 MDHEN, CDR2 SYDVKM. The V and J ends lost 6 bases and 8 bases respectively, with 10 bases between them. The CDR3 is made up of 11 amino acids. In nucleotides, the CDR3 is TGTGCCAGCAGCACTGATCCCGGCTACACCTTC. It codes for CASSTDPGYTF.

The chain joins TRBV11-2 to TRBJ1-1; D is unclear. This CDR3 contains 14 residues. The germline V gene has CDR1 SGHAT and CDR2 FQNNGV. V was pared by 0 bases and J by 3 bases, with 8 bases between. CDR3 in amino acids: CASSLEARDTEAFF. The CDR3 coding sequence is TGTGCCAGCAGCTTAGAAGCTCGGGACACTGAAGCTTTCTTT.

This chain links TRBV18 with TRBJ2-1; 10 bases map to TRBD2. Germline loops: CDR1 KGHSH, CDR2 LQKENI. There are 14 residues in the CDR3. Losses at the gene ends were 4 bases for V and 5 bases for J; bases not matched to a gene: 2. The CDR3 sequence: CASSLLAGNNEQFF. DNA for the CDR3: TGTGCCAGCTCACTACTAGCGGGGAACAATGAGCAGTTCTTC.

V gene TRBV6-5 combines with J gene TRBJ1-1; a possible D gene is TRBD1 (5 bases). In germline, CDR1 is MNHEY, CDR2 SVGAGI. The CDR3 runs 13 residues. V was cut by 5 bases and J by 2 bases, with 9 bases left in between. The CDR3 region has the DNA TGTGCCAGCAGTCCGGACACCAACACTGAAGCTTTCTTT. Protein: CASSPDTNTEAFF.

This chain links TRBV27 with TRBJ2-5; D is ambiguous. Germline assignment: CDR1 MNHEY and CDR2 SMNVEV (reference sequence). The CDR3 is made up of 12 amino acids. V was cut by 3 bases and J by 4 bases, with 6 bases left in between. The CDR3 sequence is CASSFYGETQYF. DNA of the CDR3: TGTGCCAGCAGTTTTTACGGAGAGACCCAGTACTTC.

The chain's CDR3 is CASNLAERDTEAFF. CDR3 DNA sequence: TGTGCCAGCAATCTCGCGGAGAGGGACACTGAAGCTTTCTTT. The chain uses TRBV28 and TRBJ1-1; D not certain. CDR1 is MDHEN, CDR2 SYDVKM, per germline. The CDR3 is 14 residues long. Between the trimmed V and J ends, which lost 7 bases and 3 bases, there was a span of 15 bases.